Here is one T cell receptor (beta chain) with its context. The data derive from a study of T-cell reconstitution after alpha-beta-depleted transplantation in children. The TCRbeta library incorporated unique molecular identifiers. TCRdb passed the PCR reads through MiXCR, listing each CDR3 protein once. The data hold 250,000 or so distinct CDR3 sequences, with about 24% observed a single time. The CDR3 runs to 17 residues. Germline assignment: CDR1 MGHRA and CDR2 YSYEKL. Trimming shortened V by 2 bases and J by 0 bases, and 16 bases separated the two germline ends. The rearrangement joins TRBV4-1 to TRBJ1-1; no clear D. The sample was PBMCs, mostly from graft donor cells, taken 360 days after TCRalphabeta/CD19-depleted stem cell transplant. This TCR was sampled from a female patient younger than 10 who had a stem cell transplant for congenital amegakaryocytic thrombocytopenia, so the T cells may come from the graft donor. The CDR3 sequence: CASSQRGQLLMNTEAFF. CDR3 nucleotide sequence: TGCGCCAGCAGCCAACGTGGGCAGCTGTTGATGAACACTGAAGCTTTCTTT.